The 8 T cell receptor beta chains below all came from one sample that was sequenced in a study of PD-1 blockade in mismatch repair-deficient tumors. Assay used: immunoSEQ multiplex PCR; TCRdb lists only in-frame clones, some missing. The sample lists some 130,000 clones, almost 90% occurring once. The sample consisted of peripheral blood, taken just over 70 weeks after starting pembrolizumab. The receptors derive from an adult with mismatch repair-deficient cancer.

The chain combines TRBV6-1 with TRBJ2-3; 9 nucleotides match TRBD1. The CDR3 is 17 residues long. V shed 2 bases, J shed 4 bases, and the junction held 10 bases outside the gene matches. Germline lookup yields CDR1 MNHNS and CDR2 SASEGT. CDR3 DNA sequence: TGTGCCAGCAGTGAATGGACAGGGGCCCGTTATCCAGATACGCAGTATTTT. Amino acids: CASSEWTGARYPDTQYF.

The V gene is TRBV28, the J gene TRBJ2-1, with TRBD1 as a possible D gene (6 bases). V dropped 4 bases and J dropped 0 bases, with 25 bases sitting between them. CDR3 length equals 20 residues. From germline, CDR1 is MDHEN and CDR2 SYDVKM. CDR3 sequence: CASSSLQGVLSQSSYNEQFF. The CDR3 bases are TGTGCCAGCAGTTCCTTACAGGGTGTACTATCCCAAAGCTCCTACAATGAGCAGTTCTTC.

J is TRBJ2-2 and V is TRBV11-1; 8 bases line up with TRBD1. CDR1 SGHAT and CDR2 FQDESV come from the germline V gene (reference sequence). Trimming at V came to 5 bases and at J to 4 bases, leaving 9 bases not matched to a gene. This CDR3 has 16 residues. The CDR3 nucleotides read TGTGCCAGCAGCGAAAGGACAGGGTGGGGCACCGGGGAGCTGTTTTTT. Its translation is CASSERTGWGTGELFF.

The chain joins TRBV27 to TRBJ2-7, with 10 bases lining up with TRBD2. Germline lookup yields CDR1 MNHEY and CDR2 SMNVEV (reference sequence). The J segment lost 3 bases and the V segment lost 0 bases, leaving 5 bases of the junction unmatched. The CDR3 contains 16 residues. CDR3 in amino acids: CASSLSLAGVGYEQYF. The CDR3 bases are TGTGCCAGCAGTTTATCCCTAGCGGGAGTAGGCTACGAGCAGTACTTC.

Concerning this clone: One end of the junction varies from germline; a read error may be responsible. This rearrangement joins TRBV13 to TRBJ2-3; 14 bases align to TRBD2. The CDR3 has 16 amino acids. CDR1 and CDR2 (germline): PRHDT, FYEKMQ (reference sequence). The CDR3 coding sequence is TGTGCCAGCAGCGTAGGGACTAGCGGGAGATCAGATACGCAGTATTTT. It specifies CASSVGTSGRSDTQYF.

The chain joins TRBV14 to TRBJ2-1; 7 nucleotides agree with TRBD2. V gave up 4 bases and J gave up 1 base; unmatched junction bases: 7. The CDR3 consists of 16 residues. Germline V gene lookup returns CDR1 SGHDN and CDR2 FVKESK. DNA for the CDR3: TGTGCCAGCAGCCGGCGGGAGATAAGGTCCTACAATGAGCAGTTCTTC. As protein: CASSRREIRSYNEQFF.

About this clone itself: The germline gene is not matched at one end of the junction; a read error may be the cause. This chain joins TRBV5-6 and TRBJ2-7, with D perhaps matching TRBD2 (6 bases). Germline values: CDR1 SGHDT, CDR2 YYEEEE. The CDR3 sequence is 14 residues long. The DNA for the CDR3 is TGTGCCAGCACCCCAGGGAGCGGGTCCTTCGAGCAGTACTTC. Protein sequence: CASTPGSGSFEQYF.

The V call is TRBV4-2, the J call TRBJ2-2, with D possibly TRBD2 on 5 matching bases. V dropped 3 bases and J dropped 1 base, with 9 bases sitting between them. CDR1 is LGHNA, CDR2 YNFKEQ, per germline. This CDR3 comprises 15 residues. The chain's CDR3 is CASSQPGKNTGELFF. CDR3 bases: TGTGCCAGCAGCCAGCCCGGGAAGAACACCGGGGAGCTGTTTTTT.